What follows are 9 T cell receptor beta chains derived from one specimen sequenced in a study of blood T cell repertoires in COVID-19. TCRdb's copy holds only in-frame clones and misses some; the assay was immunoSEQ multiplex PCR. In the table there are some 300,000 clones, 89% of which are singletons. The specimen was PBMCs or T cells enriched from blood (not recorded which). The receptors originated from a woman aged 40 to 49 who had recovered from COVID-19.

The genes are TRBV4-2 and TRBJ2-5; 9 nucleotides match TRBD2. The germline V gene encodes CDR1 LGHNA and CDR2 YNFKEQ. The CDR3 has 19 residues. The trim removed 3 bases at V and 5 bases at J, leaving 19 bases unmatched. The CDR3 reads CASSHGAGGLAGRGETQYF. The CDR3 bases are TGTGCCAGCAGCCACGGGGCGGGGGGGCTAGCGGGGCGAGGGGAGACCCAGTACTTC.

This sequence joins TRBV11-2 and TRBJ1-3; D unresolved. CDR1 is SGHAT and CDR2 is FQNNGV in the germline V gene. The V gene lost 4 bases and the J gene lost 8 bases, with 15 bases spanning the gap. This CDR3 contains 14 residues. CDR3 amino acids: CASSSIRGPHTIYF. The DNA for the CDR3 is TGTGCCAGCAGCTCGATAAGAGGTCCCCACACCATATATTTT. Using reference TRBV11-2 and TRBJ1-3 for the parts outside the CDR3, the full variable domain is EAGVAQSPRYKIIEKRQSVAFWCNPISGHATLYWYQQILGQGPKLLIQFQNNGVVDDSQLPKDRFSAERLKGVDSTLKIQPAKLEDSAVYLCASSSIRGPHTIYFGEGSWLTVV.

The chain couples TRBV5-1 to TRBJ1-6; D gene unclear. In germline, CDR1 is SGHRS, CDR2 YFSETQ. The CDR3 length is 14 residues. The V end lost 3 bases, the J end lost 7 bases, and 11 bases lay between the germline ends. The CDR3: CASSSEVRNSPLHF. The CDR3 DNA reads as TGCGCCAGCAGCTCAGAGGTTCGGAATTCACCCCTCCACTTT.

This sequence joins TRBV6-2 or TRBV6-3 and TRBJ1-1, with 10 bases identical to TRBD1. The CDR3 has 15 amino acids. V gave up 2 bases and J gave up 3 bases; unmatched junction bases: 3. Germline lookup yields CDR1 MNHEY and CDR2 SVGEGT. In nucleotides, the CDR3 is TGTGCCAGCAGTTACAGGGACAGGGGATACACTGAAGCTTTCTTT. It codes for CASSYRDRGYTEAFF.

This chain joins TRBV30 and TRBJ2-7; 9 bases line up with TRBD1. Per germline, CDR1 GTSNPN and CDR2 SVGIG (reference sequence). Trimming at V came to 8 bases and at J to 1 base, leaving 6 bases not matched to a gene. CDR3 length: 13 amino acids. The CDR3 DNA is TGTGCCCTCGGGACAGGGAGGTCCTACGAGCAGTACTTC. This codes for CALGTGRSYEQYF. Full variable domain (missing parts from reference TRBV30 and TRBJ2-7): SQTIHQWPATLVQPVGSPLSLECTVEGTSNPNLYWYRQAAGRGLQLLFYSVGIGQISSEVPQNLSASRPQDRQFILSSKKLLLSDSGFYLCALGTGRSYEQYFGPGTRLTVT.

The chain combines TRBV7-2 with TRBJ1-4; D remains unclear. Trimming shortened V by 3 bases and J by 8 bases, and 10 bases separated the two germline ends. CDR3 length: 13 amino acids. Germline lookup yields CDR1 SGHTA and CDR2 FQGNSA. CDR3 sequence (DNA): TGTGCCAGCAGCTTGCGGAGTGGAGAAAAACTGTTTTTT. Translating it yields CASSLRSGEKLFF.

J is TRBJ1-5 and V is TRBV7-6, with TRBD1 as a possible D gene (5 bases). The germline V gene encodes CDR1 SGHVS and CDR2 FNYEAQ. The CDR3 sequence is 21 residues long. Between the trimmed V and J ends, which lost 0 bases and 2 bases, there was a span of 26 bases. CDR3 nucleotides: TGTGCCAGCAGCTTAGCGCTTGAGTCACGCCGCGGGGGACCTGGCAATCAGCCCCAGCATTTT. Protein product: CASSLALESRRGGPGNQPQHF.

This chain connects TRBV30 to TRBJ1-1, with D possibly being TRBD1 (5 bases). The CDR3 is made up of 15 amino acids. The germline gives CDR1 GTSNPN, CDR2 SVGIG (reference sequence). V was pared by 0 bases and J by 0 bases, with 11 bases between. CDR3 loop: CAWSVPGRVNTEAFF. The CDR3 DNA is TGTGCCTGGAGTGTACCAGGGAGGGTGAACACTGAAGCTTTCTTT.

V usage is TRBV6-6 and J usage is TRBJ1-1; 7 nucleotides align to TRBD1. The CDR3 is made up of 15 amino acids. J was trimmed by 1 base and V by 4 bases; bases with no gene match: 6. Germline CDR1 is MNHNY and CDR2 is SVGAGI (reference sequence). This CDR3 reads CASSSLQGQNTEAFF. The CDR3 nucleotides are TGTGCCAGCAGTTCCCTACAGGGGCAGAACACTGAAGCTTTCTTT.